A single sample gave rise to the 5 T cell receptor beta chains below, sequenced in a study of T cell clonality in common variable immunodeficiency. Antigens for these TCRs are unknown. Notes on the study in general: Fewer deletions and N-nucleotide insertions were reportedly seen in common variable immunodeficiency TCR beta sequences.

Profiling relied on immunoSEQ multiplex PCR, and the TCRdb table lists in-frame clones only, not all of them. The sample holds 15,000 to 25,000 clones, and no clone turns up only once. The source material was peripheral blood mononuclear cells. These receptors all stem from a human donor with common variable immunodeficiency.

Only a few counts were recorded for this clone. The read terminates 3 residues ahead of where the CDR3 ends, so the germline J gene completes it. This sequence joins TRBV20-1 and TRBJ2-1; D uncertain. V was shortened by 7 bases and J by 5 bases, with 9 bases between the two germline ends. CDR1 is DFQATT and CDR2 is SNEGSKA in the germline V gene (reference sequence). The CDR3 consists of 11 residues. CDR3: CSENSDNEQFF. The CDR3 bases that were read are TGCAGTGAGAACTCGGACAATGAG.

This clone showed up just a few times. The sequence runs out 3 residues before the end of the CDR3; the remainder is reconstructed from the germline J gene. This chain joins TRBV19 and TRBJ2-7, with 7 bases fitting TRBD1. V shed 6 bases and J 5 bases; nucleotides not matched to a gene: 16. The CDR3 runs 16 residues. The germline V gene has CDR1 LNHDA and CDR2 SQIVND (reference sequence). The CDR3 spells CASSPGDRGLKDEQYF. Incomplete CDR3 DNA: TGTGCCAGTAGCCCCGGGGACAGAGGACTGAAAGACGAG.

The sequenced part of the CDR3 DNA is TGTGCCAGCAGCTTAGACCTAGATTCTTCCTACGAG. Amino acids: CASSLDLDSSYE. The whole CDR3 reads CASSLDLDSSYEQYF. The chain couples TRBV7-8 to TRBJ2-7; no clear D gene. The read stops 3 residues short of the end of the CDR3; the missing end is completed from the germline J gene. The CDR3 runs to 15 residues. Germline loops: CDR1 SGHVS, CDR2 FQNEAQ. The V and J ends lost 1 base and 1 base respectively, with 11 bases between them.

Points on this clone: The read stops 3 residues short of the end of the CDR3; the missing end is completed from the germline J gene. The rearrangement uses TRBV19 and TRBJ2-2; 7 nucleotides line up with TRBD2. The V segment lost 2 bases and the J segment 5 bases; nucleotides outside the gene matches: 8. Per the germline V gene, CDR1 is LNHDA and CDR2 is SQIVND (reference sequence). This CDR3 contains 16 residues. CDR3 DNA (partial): TGTGCCAGTAGTATACTTGCGGGAGCTGGTACCGGGGAG. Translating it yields CASSILAGAGTGE. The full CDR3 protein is CASSILAGAGTGELFF.

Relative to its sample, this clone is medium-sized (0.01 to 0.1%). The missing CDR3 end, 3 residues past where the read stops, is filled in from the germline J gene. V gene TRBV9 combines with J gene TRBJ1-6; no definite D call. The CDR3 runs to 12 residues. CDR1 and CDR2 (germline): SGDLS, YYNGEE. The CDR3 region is CASSVANGALHF. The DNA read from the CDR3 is TGTGCCAGCAGCGTAGCTAACGGGGCC.